One and the same sample provided the 3 T cell receptor beta chains below, sequenced in a study of response to subunit inactivated influenza vaccine. TCRdb recomputed calls from the RT-PCR reads with MiXCR, one row per CDR3 protein. This table holds about 700,000 distinct CDR3 sequences, around 14% found once. Material: PBMCs from blood, obtained roughly 12 days after vaccination. These receptor sequences come from a man between 45 and 60 years old who received an inactivated influenza vaccine.

This clonotype was counted only a few times. The chain combines TRBV7-8 with TRBJ2-2; D is possibly TRBD1 (5 bases). Germline CDR1 and CDR2: SGHVS and FQNEAQ. The ends were cut back, 1 base at V and 4 bases at J, with 10 bases in the middle. The CDR3 runs 15 residues. The DNA for the CDR3 is TGTGCCAGCAGCTTAGGACAGAAGAGCACCGGGGAGCTGTTTTTT. Residues: CASSLGQKSTGELFF.

A few counts support this clonotype. This chain joins TRBV2 and TRBJ2-7; TRBD2 might be the D (5 bases). The germline V gene has CDR1 SNHLY and CDR2 FYNNEI. V lost 0 bases and J lost 5, with 5 bases in between. This CDR3 spans 12 amino acids. This CDR3 is CASSEAGDEQYF. The CDR3 DNA is TGTGCCAGCAGTGAAGCCGGGGACGAGCAGTACTTC.

The gene calls are TRBV29-1 and TRBJ1-1; D remains ambiguous. V dropped 4 bases and J dropped 0 bases, with 9 bases sitting between them. The V gene's germline CDR1 is SQVTM and CDR2 ANQGSEA. The CDR3 loop spans 13 amino acids. The DNA for the CDR3 is TGCAGCGTTGCAGGTATCATGAACACTGAAGCTTTCTTT. Translated, it gives CSVAGIMNTEAFF.